The T cell receptor beta chain described here comes from a study of PD-1 blockade in classical Hodgkin lymphoma. This clone is categorized as medium-sized (0.01 to 0.1%). As to time point: cycle 4 day 1 (C4D1), after less than 7 weeks of nivolumab. All trial patients relapsed after autologous stem cell transplantation. Here immunoSEQ multiplex PCR was the method, and the copy in TCRdb shows in-frame clones only, minus some. The profile shows roughly 8,000 clones, 87% of them singletons. In germline, CDR1 is MDHEN, CDR2 SYDVKM. Trimming at V came to 2 bases and at J to 1 base, leaving 5 bases not matched to a gene. The CDR3 contains 15 residues.

The sequencing here drew on peripheral blood mononuclear cells (PBMCs), taken before the fourth cycle of nivolumab. The origin of this receptor is a human donor with classical Hodgkin lymphoma. V and J are TRBV28 and TRBJ2-7; 7 nucleotides align to TRBD1. Written as DNA, the CDR3 is TGTGCCAGCAGTTTAATGACAGGGTTTTCCTACGAGCAGTACTTC. Its protein is CASSLMTGFSYEQYF.